This section outlines one T cell receptor beta chain sequence together with its context. Other DNA sequences from this sample encode an identical CDR3 as well. This sample stems from a study of blood T cell repertoires in COVID-19. As for the study in general: Nucleic acid was either cDNA or gDNA, and it came from T cells, B-cell-depleted T cells, or PBMCs.

V lost 4 bases, J lost 2 bases, and 9 bases lay in between. The CDR3 is made up of 13 amino acids. Germline V lookup: CDR1 MDHEN, CDR2 SYDVKM. Assay used: immunoSEQ multiplex PCR; TCRdb lists only in-frame clones, some missing. The profile covers 150,000 to 200,000 clones, with about four fifths appearing a single time and 11% taken by the ten largest. Seattle-derived patients entered the study during active infection and were followed longitudinally. The V and J genes are TRBV28 and TRBJ2-7, with D possibly TRBD2 on 5 matching bases. The sequence derives from a woman aged 35 to 49 with COVID-19, enrolled during active disease. Sequencing input: peripheral blood. CDR3 sequence: CASSSGGPYEQYF. CDR3 sequence (DNA): TGTGCCAGCAGTTCCGGAGGCCCCTACGAGCAGTACTTC.